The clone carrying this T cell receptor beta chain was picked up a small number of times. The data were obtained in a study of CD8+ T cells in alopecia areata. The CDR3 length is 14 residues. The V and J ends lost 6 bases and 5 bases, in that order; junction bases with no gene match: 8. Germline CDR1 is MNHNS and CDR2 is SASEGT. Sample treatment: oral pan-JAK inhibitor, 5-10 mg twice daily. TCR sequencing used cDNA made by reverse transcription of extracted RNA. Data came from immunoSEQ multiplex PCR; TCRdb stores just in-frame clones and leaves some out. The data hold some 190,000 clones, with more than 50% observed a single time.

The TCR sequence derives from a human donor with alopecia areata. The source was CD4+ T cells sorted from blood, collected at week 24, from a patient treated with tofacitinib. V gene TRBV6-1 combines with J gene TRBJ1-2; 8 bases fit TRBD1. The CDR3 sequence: CASSAGGFGYGYTF. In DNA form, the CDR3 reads TGTGCCAGCAGCGCAGGGGGCTTCGGTTATGGCTACACCTTC.